These 16 T cell receptor beta chains were sequenced from one sample in a study of a mutant IDH1 vaccine in newly diagnosed glioma. Data came from immunoSEQ multiplex PCR; TCRdb stores just in-frame clones and leaves some out. The table shows around 40,000 clones, with over 75% occurring only once. Time point meaning: week 35, safety follow-up. A single vaccine dose contained 300 ug of mutant IDH1 20-mer peptide, and topical imiquimod was used with it. These receptors' targets are unknown. Sequencing was performed on PBMCs, taken from a glioma patient whose treatment included an IDH1 peptide vaccine. Source of these receptors: a man in his forties or fifties with glioma.

The V call is TRBV11-3, the J call TRBJ2-3; 10 bases align to TRBD1. Per the germline V gene, CDR1 is SGHNT and CDR2 is YENEEA. Trimming removed 5 bases from V and 4 bases from J; junction bases left unmatched: 3. CDR3 length equals 14 residues. CDR3: CASSRDRGSDTQYF. The CDR3 DNA follows: TGTGCCAGCAGCCGGGACAGGGGATCAGATACGCAGTATTTT.

The chain combines TRBV6-5 with TRBJ2-2; 7 positions agree with TRBD1. Germline loops: CDR1 MNHEY, CDR2 SVGAGI. After removal of 5 bases from V and 3 bases from J, the junction contained 3 bases not matched to a gene. This CDR3 is 14 amino acids long. Written as DNA, the CDR3 is TGTGCCAGCAGTCGACAGGGCTACACCGGGGAGCTGTTTTTT. This encodes CASSRQGYTGELFF.

CDR3 protein: CAWGLAGADTQYF. The DNA for the CDR3 is TGTGCCTGGGGACTAGCGGGTGCAGATACGCAGTATTTT. The chain recombines TRBV30 with TRBJ2-3; TRBD2 agrees at 11 bases. V lost 5 bases, J lost 4 bases, and 2 bases stayed unmatched. Germline V gene sequence: CDR1 GTSNPN, CDR2 SVGIG (reference sequence). The CDR3 loop spans 13 amino acids.

This clone was counted a single time. A junction end diverges from the germline sequence, so it may reflect a read error. The rearrangement joins TRBV2 to TRBJ2-6, with a possible D match to TRBD2 (5 bases). The CDR3 loop spans 15 amino acids. From germline, CDR1 is SNHLY and CDR2 FYNNEI. CDR3: CASGNHHSGANVLTF. CDR3 nucleotide sequence: TGCGCTTCCGGGAACCACCACTCTGGGGCCAACGTCCTGACTTTC.

The rearrangement uses TRBV7-8 and TRBJ2-1, with D possibly TRBD1 on 5 matching bases. Germline V gives CDR1 SGHVS, CDR2 FQNEAQ. The length of the CDR3 is 15 residues. V was cut by 4 bases and J by 2 bases, with 12 bases left in between. This chain's CDR3 is CASSSDGQTYNEQFF. The CDR3 DNA reads TGTGCCAGCAGCTCGGACGGACAAACCTACAATGAGCAGTTCTTC.

In this sample, this clone turned up once. The chain joins TRBV4-3 to TRBJ2-7; a possible D gene is TRBD1 (6 bases). This CDR3 has 13 residues. Trimming pared 0 bases from V and 12 bases from J, leaving 15 bases between. Looked up from germline, CDR1 is LGHNA and CDR2 is YSLEER. Here the CDR3 DNA reads TGCGCCAGCAGCCAAGATTTAAACAGGGTCTTGTACTTC. Its protein is CASSQDLNRVLYF.

This rearrangement joins TRBV7-2 to TRBJ1-2, with D unclear. Trimming removed 1 base from V and 8 bases from J, with 23 bases in between. Germline values: CDR1 SGHTA, CDR2 FQGNSA. CDR3 size: 17 residues. CDR3 in amino acids: CASSLGPALQGTMGYTF. The CDR3 nucleotides read TGTGCCAGCAGCTTAGGTCCGGCGCTCCAAGGAACTATGGGCTACACCTTC.

The chain employs TRBV30 and TRBJ1-5, with D maybe TRBD1 (5 bases). Trimming cost V 7 bases and J 3 bases, with 13 bases left between them. This CDR3 is built from 13 residues. Germline values: CDR1 GTSNPN, CDR2 SVGIG (reference sequence). CDR3 residues: CASGQGANQPQHF. The DNA of the CDR3 is TGTGCCTCGGGCCAAGGGGCCAATCAGCCCCAGCATTTT.

This chain uses TRBV19 with TRBJ2-2; D possibly uses TRBD1 or TRBD2 (5 bases each). In germline, CDR1 is LNHDA, CDR2 SQIVND (reference sequence). The CDR3 runs 13 residues. Trimming left V 11 bases short and J 4 bases short, with 14 bases between. CDR3 region: CASTGAVTGELFF. The CDR3 bases are TGTGCCTCAACCGGGGCTGTCACCGGGGAGCTGTTTTTT.

The count of this clone is one. This rearrangement joins TRBV6-5 to TRBJ1-6; 7 bases agree with TRBD1. After removal of 6 bases from V and 9 bases from J, the junction contained 5 bases not matched to a gene. The CDR3 runs to 13 residues. Germline values: CDR1 MNHEY, CDR2 SVGAGI. CDR3 loop: CASSTRDSSPLHF. CDR3 sequence (DNA): TGTGCCAGCAGCACCAGGGACAGTTCACCCCTCCACTTT.

The chain recombines TRBV7-9 with TRBJ1-5; 8 positions agree with TRBD1. V shed 5 bases, J shed 6 bases, and the junction held 12 bases outside the gene matches. Germline CDR1 SEHNR, CDR2 FQNEAQ (reference sequence). This CDR3 comprises 16 residues. This CDR3 reads CASSGKGQGARQPQHF. As DNA, the CDR3 is TGTGCCAGCAGCGGGAAGGGGCAGGGGGCGCGTCAGCCCCAGCATTTT.

The rearrangement links TRBV4-1 to TRBJ1-2, with D possibly matching TRBD1 (5 bases). Germline values: CDR1 MGHRA, CDR2 YSYEKL. There are 15 residues in the CDR3. The V end was cut by 1 base, the J end by 4 bases, with 13 bases between. The chain's CDR3 is CASSQGKGLIYGYTF. The CDR3 DNA reads TGCGCCAGCAGCCAAGGGAAGGGGCTAATCTATGGCTACACCTTC.

V is TRBV10-3 and J is TRBJ2-5; 7 bases agree with TRBD2. J gave up 1 base and V 6 bases, and 5 bases lay outside the gene matches. In germline, CDR1 is ENHRY, CDR2 SYGVKD. The CDR3 length is 14 residues. The CDR3 DNA reads as TGTGCCATCAGACAACCGGGGGGCCAAGAGACCCAGTACTTC. Translation: CAIRQPGGQETQYF.

This sequence joins TRBV6-5 and TRBJ1-2; D is undetermined. The germline gives CDR1 MNHEY, CDR2 SVGAGI. V was cut by 0 bases and J by 7 bases, with 18 bases left in between. The CDR3 has 16 amino acids. The CDR3 protein is CASSYSTVLGSGGYTF. CDR3 DNA: TGTGCCAGCAGTTACTCGACTGTGCTGGGTTCGGGTGGCTACACCTTC.

The genes are TRBV6-4 and TRBJ2-1; TRBD2 matches at 12 bases. The CDR3 length is 16 residues. CDR1 MRHNA and CDR2 SNTAGT come from the germline V gene. The V and J ends lost 6 bases and 5 bases, in that order; junction bases with no gene match: 8. The CDR3 bases are TGTGCCAGCAGCGAGACTAGCGGGGGCTTACACAATGAGCAGTTCTTC. It codes for CASSETSGGLHNEQFF.

Only a few counts were recorded for this clone. This chain joins TRBV19 and TRBJ1-1; D remains ambiguous. The CDR3 has 14 residues. Trimming shortened V by 10 bases and J by 0 bases, and 15 bases separated the two germline ends. CDR1 and CDR2 from the germline V gene are LNHDA and SQIVND (reference sequence). CDR3 DNA: TGTGCCACCTCGGAGACCAGGCTGAACACTGAAGCTTTCTTT. Encoded protein: CATSETRLNTEAFF.